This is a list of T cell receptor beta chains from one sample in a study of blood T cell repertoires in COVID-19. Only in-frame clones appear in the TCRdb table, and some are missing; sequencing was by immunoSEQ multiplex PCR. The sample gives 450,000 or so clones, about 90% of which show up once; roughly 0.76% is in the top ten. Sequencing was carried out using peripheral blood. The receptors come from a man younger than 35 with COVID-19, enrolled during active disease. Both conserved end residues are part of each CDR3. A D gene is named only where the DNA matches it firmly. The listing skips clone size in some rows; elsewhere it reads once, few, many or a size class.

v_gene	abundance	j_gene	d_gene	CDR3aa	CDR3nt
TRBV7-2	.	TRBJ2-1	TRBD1	CASKGQGYNEQFF	TGTGCCAGCAAGGGACAGGGTTACAATGAGCAGTTCTTC
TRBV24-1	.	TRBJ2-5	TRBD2	CATSALAGEEETQYF	TGTGCCACCAGTGCTCTAGCGGGAGAGGAAGAGACCCAGTACTTC
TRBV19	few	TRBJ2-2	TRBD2	CASSIPRSSGRINTGELFF	TGTGCCAGTAGTATTCCACGTTCTAGCGGGAGAATAAACACCGGGGAGCTGTTTTTT
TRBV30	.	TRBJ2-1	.	CAWTSEFYNEQFF	TGTGCCTGGACTAGCGAGTTCTACAATGAGCAGTTCTTC
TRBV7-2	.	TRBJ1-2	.	CASSLSAGADGYTF	TGTGCCAGCAGCTTAAGCGCGGGCGCTGATGGCTACACCTTC
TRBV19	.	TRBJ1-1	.	CASRNRVGGSEAFF	TGTGCCAGTAGAAACAGGGTCGGTGGCTCTGAAGCTTTCTTT
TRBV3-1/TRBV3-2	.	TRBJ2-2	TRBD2	CASSFYGLAANTGELFF	TGTGCCAGCAGCTTCTACGGGCTAGCGGCGAACACCGGGGAGCTGTTTTTT
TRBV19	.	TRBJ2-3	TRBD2	CASSPSGGTDTQYF	TGTGCCAGTAGTCCTAGCGGGGGCACAGATACGCAGTATTTT
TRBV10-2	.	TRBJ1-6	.	CASSEWIPDQGGSYNSPLHF	TGCGCCAGCAGTGAGTGGATCCCGGACCAGGGAGGTTCCTATAATTCACCCCTCCACTTT
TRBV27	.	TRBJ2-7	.	CASSFTTRGEQYF	TGTGCCAGCAGTTTCACGACCCGAGGCGAGCAGTACTTC
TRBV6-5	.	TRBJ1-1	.	CASSTRDFGTEAFF	TGTGCCAGCAGTACCAGGGATTTTGGTACTGAAGCTTTCTTT
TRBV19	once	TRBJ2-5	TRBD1	CASSIASRGQETQYF	TGTGCCAGTAGTATAGCGAGCAGGGGGCAAGAGACCCAGTACTTC
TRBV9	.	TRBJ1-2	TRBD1	CASSSADRMIKF	TGTGCCAGCAGCTCAGCGGACAGGATGATTAAGTTC
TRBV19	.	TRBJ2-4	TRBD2	CASSTPGLGKNIQYF	TGTGCCAGTAGTACCCCGGGACTAGGAAAAAACATTCAGTACTTC
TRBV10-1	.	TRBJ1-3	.	CASSNRNSGNTIYF	TGCGCCAGCAGTAACAGAAACTCTGGAAACACCATATATTTT
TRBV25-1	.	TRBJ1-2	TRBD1	CASKDNYDRGYTF	TGTGCCAGCAAAGACAACTACGACAGGGGGTACACCTTC
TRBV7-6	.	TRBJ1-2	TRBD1	CASSPDRGPTYGYTF	TGTGCCAGCAGCCCCGACAGGGGGCCTACCTATGGCTACACCTTC
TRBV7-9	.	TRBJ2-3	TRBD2	CASSLVGGRADTQYF	TGTGCCAGCAGCTTAGTTGGCGGGAGAGCAGATACGCAGTATTTT
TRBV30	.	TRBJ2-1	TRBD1	CAWSVWDRALIQQFF	TGTGCCTGGAGTGTATGGGACAGGGCGTTGATCCAGCAGTTCTTC
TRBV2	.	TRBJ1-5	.	CASSEARSNQPQHF	TGTGCCAGCAGTGAAGCCCGTAGCAATCAGCCCCAGCATTTT